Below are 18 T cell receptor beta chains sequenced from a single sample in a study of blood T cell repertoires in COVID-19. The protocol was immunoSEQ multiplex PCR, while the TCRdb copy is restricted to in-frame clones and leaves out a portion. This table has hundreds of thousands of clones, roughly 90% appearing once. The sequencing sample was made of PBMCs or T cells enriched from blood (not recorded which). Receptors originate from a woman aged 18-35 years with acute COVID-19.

The DNA of the CDR3 is TGCGCCAGCAGCTTGGGGTATAGGGTACTAGACGAGCAGTACTTC. Its translation is CASSLGYRVLDEQYF. The V call is TRBV5-1, the J call TRBJ2-7, with a tentative D call TRBD2 (5 bases). The CDR3 loop spans 15 amino acids. Germline V CDR1 and CDR2: SGHRS, YFSETQ. Deletions cut 0 bases from V and 5 bases from J, with 15 bases between.

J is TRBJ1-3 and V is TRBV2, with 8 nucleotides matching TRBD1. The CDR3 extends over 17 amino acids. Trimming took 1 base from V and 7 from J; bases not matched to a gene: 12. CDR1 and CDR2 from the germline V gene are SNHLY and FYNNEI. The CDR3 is CASSEGGGQGGPNTIYF. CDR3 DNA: TGTGCCAGCAGTGAAGGGGGAGGACAGGGTGGTCCGAACACCATATATTTT.

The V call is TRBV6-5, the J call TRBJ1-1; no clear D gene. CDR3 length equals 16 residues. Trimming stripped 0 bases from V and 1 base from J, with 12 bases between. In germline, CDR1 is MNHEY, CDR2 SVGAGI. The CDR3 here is CASSYSVIEENTEAFF. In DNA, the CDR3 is TGTGCCAGCAGTTACTCGGTGATTGAGGAGAACACTGAAGCTTTCTTT.

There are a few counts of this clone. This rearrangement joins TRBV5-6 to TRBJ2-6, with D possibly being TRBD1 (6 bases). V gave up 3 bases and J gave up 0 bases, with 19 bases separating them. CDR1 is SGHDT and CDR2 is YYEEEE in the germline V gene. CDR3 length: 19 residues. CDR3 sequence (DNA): TGTGCCAGCAGCTCCTCTCTAGGACAGTCCTTCTCTGGGGCCAACGTCCTGACTTTC. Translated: CASSSSLGQSFSGANVLTF.

The CDR3 bases are TGCGCCAGCAGCTTGGGGGAGCGCCAGCCCCAGCATTTT. It codes for CASSLGERQPQHF. The gene calls are TRBV5-1 and TRBJ1-5; D is unresolved. V was trimmed by 0 bases and J by 7 bases, leaving 8 bases between them. This CDR3 is built from 13 residues. Germline V lookup: CDR1 SGHRS, CDR2 YFSETQ.

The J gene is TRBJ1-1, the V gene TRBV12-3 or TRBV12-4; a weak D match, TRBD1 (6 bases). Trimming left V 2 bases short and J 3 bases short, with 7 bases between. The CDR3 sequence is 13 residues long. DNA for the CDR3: TGTGCCAGCAGTTTAAAGGGGGACACTGAAGCTTTCTTT. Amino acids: CASSLKGDTEAFF.

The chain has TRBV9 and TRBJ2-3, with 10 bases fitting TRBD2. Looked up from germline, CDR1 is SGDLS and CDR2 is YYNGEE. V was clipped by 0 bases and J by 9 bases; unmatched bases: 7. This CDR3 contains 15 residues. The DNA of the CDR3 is TGTGCCAGCAGCGTAGTCACCTTGACTAGCGGGACGCAGTATTTT. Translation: CASSVVTLTSGTQYF.

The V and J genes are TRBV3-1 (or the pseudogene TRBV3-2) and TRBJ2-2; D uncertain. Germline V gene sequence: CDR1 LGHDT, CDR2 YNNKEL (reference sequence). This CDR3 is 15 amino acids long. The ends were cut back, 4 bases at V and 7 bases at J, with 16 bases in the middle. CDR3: CASSPRGLRGGELFF. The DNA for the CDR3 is TGTGCCAGCAGCCCCCGAGGATTAAGAGGCGGGGAGCTGTTTTTT.

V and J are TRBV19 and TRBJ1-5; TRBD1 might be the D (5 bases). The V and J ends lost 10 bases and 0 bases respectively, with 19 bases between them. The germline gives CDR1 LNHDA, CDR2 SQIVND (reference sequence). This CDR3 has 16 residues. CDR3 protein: CATVDSLAYSNQPQHF. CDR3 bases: TGTGCCACCGTCGACAGTTTAGCTTATAGCAATCAGCCCCAGCATTTT.

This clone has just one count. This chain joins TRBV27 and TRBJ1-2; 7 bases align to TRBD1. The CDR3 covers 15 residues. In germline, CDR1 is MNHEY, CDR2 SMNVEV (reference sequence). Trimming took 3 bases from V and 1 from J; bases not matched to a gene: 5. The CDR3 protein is CASSFRGGGNYGYTF. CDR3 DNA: TGTGCCAGCAGTTTTAGAGGGGGCGGTAACTATGGCTACACCTTC.

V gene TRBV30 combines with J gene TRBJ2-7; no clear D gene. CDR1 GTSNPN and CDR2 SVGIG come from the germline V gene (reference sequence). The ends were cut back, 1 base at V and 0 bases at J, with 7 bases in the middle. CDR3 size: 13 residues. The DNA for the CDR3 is TGTGCCTGGAGTGGTAGCAGCTCCTACGAGCAGTACTTC. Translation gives CAWSGSSSYEQYF.

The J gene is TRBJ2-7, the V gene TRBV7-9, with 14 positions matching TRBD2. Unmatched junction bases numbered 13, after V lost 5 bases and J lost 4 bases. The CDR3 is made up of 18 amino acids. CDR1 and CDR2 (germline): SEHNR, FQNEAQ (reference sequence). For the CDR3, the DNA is TGTGCCAGCAGCGTGGGACTAGCGGGAGCTAAGTCTTTGTACGAGCAGTACTTC. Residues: CASSVGLAGAKSLYEQYF.

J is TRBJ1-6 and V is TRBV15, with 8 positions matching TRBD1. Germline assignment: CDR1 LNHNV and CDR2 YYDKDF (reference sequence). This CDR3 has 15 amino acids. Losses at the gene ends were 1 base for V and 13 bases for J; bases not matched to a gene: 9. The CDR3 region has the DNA TGTGCCACCAGCAGAGGGGACAGGTCAGGAGAGCCCCTCCACTTT. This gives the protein CATSRGDRSGEPLHF. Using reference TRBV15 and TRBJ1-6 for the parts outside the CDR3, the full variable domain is DAMVIQNPRYQVTQFGKPVTLSCSQTLNHNVMYWYQQKSSQAPKLLFHYYDKDFNNEADTPDNFQSRRPNTSFCFLDIRSPGLGDTAMYLCATSRGDRSGEPLHFGNGTRLTVT.

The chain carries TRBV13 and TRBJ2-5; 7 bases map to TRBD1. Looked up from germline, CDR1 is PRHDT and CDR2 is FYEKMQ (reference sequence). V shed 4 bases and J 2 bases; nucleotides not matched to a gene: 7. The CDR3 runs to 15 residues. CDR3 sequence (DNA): TGTGCCAGCAGCTATACTCAGGGGGTTCAAGAGACCCAGTACTTC. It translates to CASSYTQGVQETQYF.

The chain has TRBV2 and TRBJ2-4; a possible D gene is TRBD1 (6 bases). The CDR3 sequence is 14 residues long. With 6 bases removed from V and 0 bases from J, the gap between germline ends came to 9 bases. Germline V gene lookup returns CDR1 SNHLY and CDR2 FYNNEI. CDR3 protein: CASRDSLAKNIQYF. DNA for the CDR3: TGTGCCAGCAGGGACAGTTTAGCCAAAAACATTCAGTACTTC.

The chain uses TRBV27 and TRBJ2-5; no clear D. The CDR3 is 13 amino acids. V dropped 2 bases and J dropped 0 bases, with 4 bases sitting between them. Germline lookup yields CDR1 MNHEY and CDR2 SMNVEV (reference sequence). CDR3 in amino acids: CASSLGYQETQYF. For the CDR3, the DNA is TGTGCCAGCAGTTTAGGCTACCAAGAGACCCAGTACTTC.

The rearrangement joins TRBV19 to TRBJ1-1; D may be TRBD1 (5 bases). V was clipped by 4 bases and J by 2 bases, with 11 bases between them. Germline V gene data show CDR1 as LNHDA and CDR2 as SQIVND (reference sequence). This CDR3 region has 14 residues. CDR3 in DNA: TGTGCCAGTAGTACCCCGGACACTAACACTGAAGCTTTCTTT. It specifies CASSTPDTNTEAFF.

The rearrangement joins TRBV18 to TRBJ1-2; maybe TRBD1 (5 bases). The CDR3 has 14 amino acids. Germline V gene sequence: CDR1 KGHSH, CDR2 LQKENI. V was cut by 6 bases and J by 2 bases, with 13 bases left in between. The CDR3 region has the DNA TGTGCCAGCTCCCCCCAGGGTATCAACTATGGCTACACCTTC. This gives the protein CASSPQGINYGYTF. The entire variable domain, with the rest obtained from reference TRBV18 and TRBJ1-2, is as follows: NAGVMQNPRHLVRRRGQEARLRCSPMKGHSHVYWYRQLPEEGLKFMVYLQKENIIDESGMPKERFSAEFPKEGPSILRIQQVVRGDSAAYFCASSPQGINYGYTFGSGTRLTVV.